This note documents a single TCR beta chain sequence. In the PCR, 60 Vbeta and 13 Jbeta primers were used. Here immunoSEQ multiplex PCR was the method, and the copy in TCRdb shows in-frame clones only, minus some. The sample includes 150,000 to 200,000 clones, 70% to 85% of them seen just once. The sample comes from a study of cytomegalovirus exposure and HLA in healthy donors. Germline-derived CDR1 and CDR2 are SQVTM and ANQGSEA. The CDR3 sequence is 12 residues long. Trimming stripped 4 bases from V and 0 bases from J, with 6 bases between. Sequenced: PBMCs. The chain has TRBV29-1 and TRBJ1-1, with unresolved D. The source of this sequence is a woman aged 25 to 45 in good health and CMV-seropositive. The CDR3 region is CSVVRMNTEAFF. CDR3 DNA sequence: TGCAGCGTTGTCAGGATGAACACTGAAGCTTTCTTT.